These 24 T cell receptor beta chains share one sample of origin, sequenced in a study of high-grade serous ovarian cancer treatment subgroups. The protocol was immunoSEQ multiplex PCR, while the TCRdb copy is restricted to in-frame clones and leaves out a portion. The profile shows roughly 20,000 clones, roughly 75% of them singletons. Tumor samples were obtained before definitive surgery or chemotherapy. The sample taken for sequencing was tumor tissue. All receptors come from a human donor with high-grade serous ovarian cancer.

The V and J genes are TRBV27 and TRBJ2-3; 8 bases line up with TRBD1. J lost 2 bases, V lost 5 bases, and 6 bases had no gene match. This CDR3 is 15 amino acids long. CDR1 MNHEY and CDR2 SMNVEV come from the germline V gene (reference sequence). DNA for the CDR3: TGTGCCAGCAGTAGAGACAGGGGATTCACAGATACGCAGTATTTT. Its protein product is CASSRDRGFTDTQYF.

This clone was seen more than once but under ten times. The chain recombines TRBV28 with TRBJ1-5; D uncertain. From germline, CDR1 is MDHEN and CDR2 SYDVKM. Between the trimmed V and J ends, which lost 2 bases and 4 bases, there was a span of 9 bases. This CDR3 region has 14 residues. The CDR3 region has the DNA TGTGCCAGCAGTTTAAGACCGCTAAATCAGCCCCAGCATTTT. This sequence encodes CASSLRPLNQPQHF.

V and J are TRBV19 and TRBJ2-3; 12 bases line up with TRBD2. V lost 2 bases to trimming and J lost 5 bases; unmatched junction nucleotides: 5. Germline V CDR1 and CDR2: LNHDA, SQIVND (reference sequence). This CDR3 contains 16 residues. This chain's CDR3 is CASSIRASGRGDTQYF. The DNA for the CDR3 is TGTGCCAGTAGTATAAGGGCTAGCGGGAGGGGAGATACGCAGTATTTT.

This chain uses TRBV4-1 with TRBJ2-5; D might be TRBD2 (5 bases). Germline V gene data show CDR1 as MGHRA and CDR2 as YSYEKL. The CDR3 extends over 15 amino acids. The ends were cut back, 3 bases at V and 3 bases at J, with 14 bases in the middle. The DNA for the CDR3 is TGCGCCAGCAGCCACACCAGGACTCGAAAAGAGACCCAGTACTTC. The encoded protein is CASSHTRTRKETQYF.

A few counts support this clone. The CDR3 bases are TGCGCCAGCAGCTCCTCCGGGACAGGGGGCACTGAAGCTTTCTTT. Encoded protein: CASSSSGTGGTEAFF. J is TRBJ1-1 and V is TRBV5-1; 11 bases map to TRBD1. Germline V gives CDR1 SGHRS, CDR2 YFSETQ. V was pared by 3 bases and J by 4 bases, with 5 bases of the junction left unmatched. CDR3 length equals 15 residues.

The V and J genes are TRBV18 and TRBJ2-2; D ambiguous. There are 13 residues in the CDR3. The V gene lost 6 bases and the J gene lost 5 bases, with 10 bases spanning the gap. Germline V gene sequence: CDR1 KGHSH, CDR2 LQKENI. This CDR3 reads CASSAVGTGELFF. Here the CDR3 DNA reads TGTGCCAGCTCCGCGGTGGGAACCGGGGAGCTGTTTTTT.

V is TRBV27 and J is TRBJ2-6; 7 nucleotides line up with TRBD1. CDR3 size: 17 residues. The germline V gene has CDR1 MNHEY and CDR2 SMNVEV (reference sequence). After removal of 6 bases from V and 4 bases from J, the junction contained 12 bases not matched to a gene. The CDR3 region is CASSDTPTGVGANVLTF. The CDR3 nucleotides read TGTGCCAGCAGCGATACCCCAACAGGGGTAGGGGCCAACGTCCTGACTTTC.

The chain carries TRBV11-3 and TRBJ2-3; 9 nucleotides align to TRBD1. Germline CDR1 reads SGHNT; CDR2 reads YENEEA. J gave up 4 bases and V 3 bases, and 5 bases lay outside the gene matches. The CDR3 is 15 residues long. The CDR3, as DNA: TGTGCCAGCAGCTTGGGACAGGGACTCGCAGATACGCAGTATTTT. Translation gives CASSLGQGLADTQYF.

The chain combines TRBV15 with TRBJ2-7; 7 positions match TRBD1. The CDR3 sequence is 15 residues long. Germline CDR1 LNHNV, CDR2 YYDKDF (reference sequence). V shed 3 bases and J 6 bases; nucleotides not matched to a gene: 11. The CDR3 DNA reads as TGTGCCACCAGCAGGGCCCGGGACAGACCCTCCGAGCAGTACTTC. This sequence encodes CATSRARDRPSEQYF.

This clone was seen only once. The chain couples TRBV6-1 to TRBJ2-2; possibly TRBD2 for D (6 bases). Trimming shortened V by 6 bases and J by 1 base, and 9 bases separated the two germline ends. Per the germline V gene, CDR1 is MNHNS and CDR2 is SASEGT. This CDR3 has 14 residues. The DNA of the CDR3 is TGTGCCAGCAGCGGGACTTTGAACACCGGGGAGCTGTTTTTT. Residues: CASSGTLNTGELFF.

The rearrangement links TRBV11-2 to TRBJ2-2; 9 positions match TRBD2. The germline CDR1 and CDR2 sequences are SGHAT and FQNNGV. The CDR3 has 15 amino acids. Trimming removed 3 bases from V and 3 bases from J; junction bases left unmatched: 2. The CDR3 sequence is CASSLREGYTGELFF. CDR3 bases: TGTGCCAGCAGCTTGCGGGAGGGCTACACCGGGGAGCTGTTTTTT.

The chain is built from TRBV2 and TRBJ2-5; 14 bases are a match to TRBD2. The CDR3 has 17 amino acids. After removal of 6 bases from V and 4 bases from J, the junction contained 10 bases not matched to a gene. The germline gives CDR1 SNHLY, CDR2 FYNNEI. The CDR3 protein is CASSTGTSGSWGETQYF. The CDR3, as DNA: TGTGCCAGCAGCACCGGGACTAGCGGGAGTTGGGGAGAGACCCAGTACTTC.

The chain combines TRBV30 with TRBJ2-4; D is unresolved. Between the trimmed V and J ends, which lost 0 bases and 6 bases, there was a span of 6 bases. This CDR3 is 12 amino acids long. Germline V gene data show CDR1 as GTSNPN and CDR2 as SVGIG (reference sequence). CDR3 protein: CAWSVNGNIQYF. Written as DNA, the CDR3 is TGTGCCTGGAGTGTAAACGGAAACATTCAGTACTTC.

This clone has a handful of counts. J is TRBJ2-7 and V is TRBV5-4; 14 bases are a match to TRBD2. Germline V gene data show CDR1 as SGHNT and CDR2 as YYREEE (reference sequence). The CDR3 covers 14 residues. V gave up 4 bases and J gave up 6 bases; unmatched junction bases: 3. The CDR3 region has the DNA TGTGCCAGCAGCCGGGGACTAGCGGGAGTCGAGCAGTACTTC. As protein: CASSRGLAGVEQYF. Combining the CDR3 with reference TRBV5-4 and TRBJ2-7 gives the whole variable domain ETGVTQSPTHLIKTRGQQVTLRCSSQSGHNTVSWYQQALGQGPQFIFQYYREEENGRGNFPPRFSGLQFPNYSSELNVNALELDDSALYLCASSRGLAGVEQYFGPGTRLTVT.

This chain connects TRBV28 to TRBJ1-1; D remains ambiguous. V was trimmed by 4 bases and J by 0 bases, leaving 21 bases between them. The CDR3 loop spans 18 amino acids. Germline CDR1 MDHEN, CDR2 SYDVKM. This CDR3 reads CASSSPWGGLTMNTEAFF. The CDR3 nucleotides read TGTGCCAGCAGTTCCCCATGGGGAGGCCTGACCATGAACACTGAAGCTTTCTTT.

The chain couples TRBV5-8 to TRBJ1-3; D gene uncertain. CDR1 SGHTS and CDR2 YDEGEE come from the germline V gene. V was clipped by 1 base and J by 1 base, with 3 bases between them. The CDR3 totals 13 residues. The CDR3 region has the DNA TGTGCCAGCAGCTTGAGGTCTGGAAACACCATATATTTT. Translating gives CASSLRSGNTIYF. The full variable domain, with the rest looked up from reference TRBV5-8 and TRBJ1-3, is EAGVTQSPTHLIKTRGQQATLRCSPISGHTSVYWYQQALGLGLQFLLWYDEGEERNRGNFPPRFSGRQFPNYSSELNVNALELEDSALYLCASSLRSGNTIYFGEGSWLTVV.

The chain recombines TRBV5-6 with TRBJ1-2; D may be TRBD1 (5 bases). V was pared by 1 base and J by 3 bases, with 10 bases between. The CDR3 extends over 14 amino acids. Germline values: CDR1 SGHDT, CDR2 YYEEEE. In DNA form, the CDR3 reads TGTGCCAGCAGCTTGCTAGGGACGGACTATGGCTACACCTTC. This encodes CASSLLGTDYGYTF.

This rearrangement joins TRBV19 to TRBJ1-1; D is undetermined. Between the trimmed V and J ends, which lost 7 bases and 0 bases, there was a span of 9 bases. This CDR3 spans 13 amino acids. The germline V gene encodes CDR1 LNHDA and CDR2 SQIVND (reference sequence). The CDR3: CASKDLMNTEAFF. DNA of the CDR3: TGTGCCAGTAAGGACCTAATGAACACTGAAGCTTTCTTT.

The chain uses TRBV4-2 and TRBJ2-7, with 14 positions matching TRBD2. This CDR3 has 17 residues. Germline assignment: CDR1 LGHNA and CDR2 YNFKEQ. The J segment lost 5 bases and the V segment lost 3 bases, leaving 9 bases of the junction unmatched. CDR3 amino acids: CASSQTGTSGSINEQYF. DNA of the CDR3: TGTGCCAGCAGCCAGACCGGGACTAGCGGGAGTATCAACGAGCAGTACTTC.

The V gene is TRBV7-7, the J gene TRBJ2-5; 10 nucleotides align to TRBD1. This CDR3 has 15 amino acids. Germline CDR1 SSHAT, CDR2 FNYEAQ (reference sequence). J gave up 11 bases and V 0 bases, and 9 bases lay outside the gene matches. The CDR3 bases are TGTGCCAGCAGCTTAGCGGGAGGGACAGGGGCCCTACAGTACTTC. Translation: CASSLAGGTGALQYF.

This rearrangement joins TRBV11-2 to TRBJ2-2; D call uncertain. Between the trimmed V and J ends, which lost 1 base and 1 base, there was a span of 4 bases. The germline V gene encodes CDR1 SGHAT and CDR2 FQNNGV. This CDR3 spans 14 amino acids. The CDR3 region is CASSLVRNTGELFF. The CDR3, as DNA: TGTGCCAGCAGCTTAGTGAGGAACACCGGGGAGCTGTTTTTT.

This chain joins TRBV5-6 and TRBJ2-1, with 14 bases lining up with TRBD2. Germline CDR1 is SGHDT and CDR2 is YYEEEE. The CDR3 runs to 19 residues. Germline trimming cut 5 bases from V and 1 base from J; bases unmatched to any gene: 11. CDR3 sequence reads: CASRYGLAGGLVSYNEQFF. The CDR3 nucleotides are TGTGCCAGCAGATATGGACTAGCGGGAGGTTTAGTTTCCTACAATGAGCAGTTCTTC.

The chain combines TRBV7-2 with TRBJ1-1; 7 positions agree with TRBD1. J was trimmed by 1 base and V by 8 bases; bases with no gene match: 13. Per the germline V gene, CDR1 is SGHTA and CDR2 is FQGNSA. This CDR3 comprises 16 residues. CDR3 loop: CASAIRPGQKNTEAFF. In DNA form, the CDR3 reads TGTGCCAGCGCAATCCGGCCGGGACAGAAGAACACTGAAGCTTTCTTT.

This clone was seen a few times. The V and J genes are TRBV4-3 and TRBJ1-2; tentatively, D is TRBD1 (6 bases). The CDR3 has 15 residues. In germline, CDR1 is LGHNA, CDR2 YSLEER. The V and J ends lost 0 bases and 5 bases respectively, with 13 bases between them. CDR3 region: CASSQDLRTAYGYTF. The CDR3 nucleotides read TGCGCCAGCAGCCAAGATCTTAGGACAGCATATGGCTACACCTTC.